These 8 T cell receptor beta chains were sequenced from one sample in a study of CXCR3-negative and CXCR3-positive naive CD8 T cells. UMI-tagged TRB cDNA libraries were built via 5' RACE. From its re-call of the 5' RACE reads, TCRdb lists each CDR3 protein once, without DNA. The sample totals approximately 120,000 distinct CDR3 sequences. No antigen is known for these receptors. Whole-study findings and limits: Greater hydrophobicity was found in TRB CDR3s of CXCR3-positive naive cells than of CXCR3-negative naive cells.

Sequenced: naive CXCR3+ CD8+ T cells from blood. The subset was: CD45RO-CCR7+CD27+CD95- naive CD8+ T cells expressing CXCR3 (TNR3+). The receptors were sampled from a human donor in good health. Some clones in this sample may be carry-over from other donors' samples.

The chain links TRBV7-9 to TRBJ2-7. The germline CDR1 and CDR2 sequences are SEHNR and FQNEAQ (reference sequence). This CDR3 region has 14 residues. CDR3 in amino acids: CASSSVGDAYEQYF.

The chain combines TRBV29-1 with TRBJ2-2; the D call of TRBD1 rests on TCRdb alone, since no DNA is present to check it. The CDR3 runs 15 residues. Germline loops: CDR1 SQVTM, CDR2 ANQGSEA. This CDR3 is CSVEGQGFGTGELFF.

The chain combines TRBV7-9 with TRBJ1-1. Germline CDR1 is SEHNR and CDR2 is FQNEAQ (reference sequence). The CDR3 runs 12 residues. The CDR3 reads CASSSSEVEAFF.

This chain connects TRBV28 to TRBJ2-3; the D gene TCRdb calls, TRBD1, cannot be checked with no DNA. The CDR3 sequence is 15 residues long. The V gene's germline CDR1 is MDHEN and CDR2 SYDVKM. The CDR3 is CASSLERPSTDTQYF.

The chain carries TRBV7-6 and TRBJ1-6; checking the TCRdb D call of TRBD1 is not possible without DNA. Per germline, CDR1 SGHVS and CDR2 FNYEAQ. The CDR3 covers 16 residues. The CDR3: CASSPTGDEWNSPLHF.

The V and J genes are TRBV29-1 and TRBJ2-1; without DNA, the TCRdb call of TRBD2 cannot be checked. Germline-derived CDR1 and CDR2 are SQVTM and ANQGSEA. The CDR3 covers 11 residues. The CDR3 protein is CSVERVGEQFF.

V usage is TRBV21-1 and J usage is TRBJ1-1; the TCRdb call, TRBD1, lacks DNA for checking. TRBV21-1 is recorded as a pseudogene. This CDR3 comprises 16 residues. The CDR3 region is CASSTTDRERNNEAFF.

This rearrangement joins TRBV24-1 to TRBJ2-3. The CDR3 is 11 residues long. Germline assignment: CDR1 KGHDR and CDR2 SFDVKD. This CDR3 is CATMNADTQYF.